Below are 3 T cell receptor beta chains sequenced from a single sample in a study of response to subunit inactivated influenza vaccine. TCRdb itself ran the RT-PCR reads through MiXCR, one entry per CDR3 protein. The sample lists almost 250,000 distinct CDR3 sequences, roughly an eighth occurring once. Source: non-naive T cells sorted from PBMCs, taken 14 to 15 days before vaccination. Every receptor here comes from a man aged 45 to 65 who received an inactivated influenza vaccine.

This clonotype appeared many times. The CDR3 here is CASRPGSSASQYF. CDR3 bases: TGTGCCAGCAGACCCGGCTCTTCGGCGTCCCAGTACTTC. This chain joins TRBV12-3 or TRBV12-4 and TRBJ2-5; no reliable D call. V shed 6 bases and J shed 9 bases, with 17 bases lying between them. The CDR3 sequence is 13 residues long.

The CDR3 here is CASRPTGNSNQPQHF. Here the CDR3 DNA reads TGTGCCAGCAGGCCTACAGGGAATAGCAATCAGCCCCAGCATTTT. V is TRBV7-2 and J is TRBJ1-5, with D tentatively TRBD1 (6 bases). There are 15 residues in the CDR3. Per the germline V gene, CDR1 is SGHTA and CDR2 is FQGNSA. Trimming shortened V by 6 bases and J by 0 bases, and 12 bases separated the two germline ends.

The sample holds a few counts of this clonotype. The CDR3 protein is CASSYGSEQYF. CDR3 bases: TGTGCCAGCAGTTACGGGAGCGAGCAGTACTTC. The rearrangement joins TRBV6-5 to TRBJ2-7; D is possibly TRBD2 (5 bases). The CDR3 loop spans 11 amino acids. V was trimmed by 2 bases and J by 6 bases, leaving 5 bases between them. The germline gives CDR1 MNHEY, CDR2 SVGAGI.